This TCR beta chain was captured by sequencing in a study of T cell responses to AZD1222 COVID-19 vaccine (dated by TCRdb to the early 2020s). Looking at the study overall: Because spike-specific TCR depth and breadth did not differ between the two schedules, AZD1222 recipients who got a second dose at roughly 4 weeks were pooled with those who got a second dose at roughly 12 weeks. A total of under 250 trial participants underwent TCR sequencing, of whom about 200 had received two doses of AZD1222 and some 25 had received two doses of the MenACWY control vaccine. Trial participants were enrolled into age subgroups of 18-55, 56-69 and 70-plus years, which contained roughly 140, 27 and 60 TCR-sequenced participants, respectively. General study outcomes and caveats: Epitopes outside the regions mutated in the B.1.351 and B.1.1.7 variants were reportedly recognized by nearly half of the unique spike-specific TCRs. After two AZD1222 doses, spike-specific TCR breadth and depth were significantly higher than at day 0 and than in MenACWY recipients. The vaccine-associated CD4 TCRs covered the entire spike protein, and the dominant responses fell in regions 160-218 and 743-854. Only five or six AZD1222 recipients were SARS-CoV-2 seropositive at baseline, limiting conclusions about previously exposed vaccinees. No day 14 peak-response samples were available, so repertoires were characterized only after the peak T cell response. The 56-69-year group was small, and its depth increase did not reach significance, likely because of low power. Participants were mostly white British, with more females than males. The authors suggested clonal diversity may have been underestimated.

This clone was observed a few times. No antigen is known for it. The sample holds no much larger clone one base away, and base qualities are not on file. This sample's time point label indicates: baseline before first vaccination. Vaccinee samples were obtained from the UK trials COV001 and COV002, which included a single-blind randomized controlled phase 2/3 trial of AZD1222 (ChAdOx1 nCoV-19) in healthy adults. For TCRbeta chain sequencing, PBMC samples were collected from trial participants at day 0 and at day 28 after the second dose. The CDR3 regions of human TCRbeta chains were subjected to immunosequencing. In the original analysis: Repertoire TCRs were matched against a reference library of SARS-CoV-2-specific TCRs generated with the MIRA antigen-specificity platform. Breadth was defined as the fraction of unique TCRs that were SARS-CoV-2-associated. Depth was defined as the fraction of total T cells that were SARS-CoV-2-associated. Each spike-specific TCR was assigned to its reactive spike region and to a CD4 or CD8 class using the MIRA data. Log10-transformed breadth and depth values were compared by one-way ANOVA with Sidak's multiple comparisons tests. TCRdb stores this immuneACCESS table with in-frame sequences only. Part of the clones is absent; in the studies checked, under half of the shortfall reflects unresolved V genes, and no reason is known for the rest. The DNA was the basis for D and trimming; V, J and clone size are from that table. This sample gives around 120,000 clones in total; 70% to 90% of them show up just once. The ten biggest clones cover under 9% of the sample.

As encoded in the germline V gene (reference sequence), CDR1 is GTSNPN while CDR2 is SVGIG. V lost 4 bases and J lost 4 bases; the stretch between them is 13 bases long. From cysteine to phenylalanine, the CDR3 is 13 amino acids long. Of all the DNA, just the CDR3 is kept, 39 bases in frame from base 1. This TCR came from an adult in good health. The rearrangement combines TRBV30 with TRBJ1-2; too little of a D gene remains to name it. The source material was peripheral blood, sampled on day 0 of AZD1222 vaccination. The sequenced DNA: TGTGCCTGGATCTCGGCCAGCGTCTATGGCTACACCTTC. It encodes CAWISASVYGYTF.